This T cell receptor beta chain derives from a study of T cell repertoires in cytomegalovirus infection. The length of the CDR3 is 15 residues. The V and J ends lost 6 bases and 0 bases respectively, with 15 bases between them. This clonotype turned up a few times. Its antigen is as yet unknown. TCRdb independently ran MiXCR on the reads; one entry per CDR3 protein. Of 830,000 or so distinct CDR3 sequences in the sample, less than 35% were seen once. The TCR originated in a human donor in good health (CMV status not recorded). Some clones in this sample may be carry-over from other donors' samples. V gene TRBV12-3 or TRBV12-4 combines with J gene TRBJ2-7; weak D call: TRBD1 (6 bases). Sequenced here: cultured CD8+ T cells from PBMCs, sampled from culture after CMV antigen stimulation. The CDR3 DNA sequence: TGTGCCAGCAGAGTTTTGGGGACAACCTCCTACGAGCAGTACTTC. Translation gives CASRVLGTTSYEQYF.